The next 10 T cell receptor beta chains were all read from a single sample in a study of technical replicates of blood from several donors. The repertoire was sequenced with immunoSEQ multiplex PCR; TCRdb's copy has only in-frame clones and lacks some. Of some 70,000 clones listed, 95% to 97% are singletons. The specimen sequenced was T cells isolated from PBMCs. The receptors derive from a human donor in good health.

Only one count was recorded for this clone. The chain recombines TRBV19 with TRBJ2-7; D might be TRBD1 (5 bases). Germline CDR1 reads LNHDA; CDR2 reads SQIVND (reference sequence). V was trimmed by 5 bases and J by 3 bases, leaving 14 bases between them. CDR3 length equals 14 residues. This CDR3 reads CASSSQGLVYEQYF. As DNA, the CDR3 is TGTGCCAGTAGTTCCCAGGGTCTCGTCTACGAGCAGTACTTC.

This chain joins TRBV28 and TRBJ2-1, with TRBD1 matching over 10 bases. The V gene end was trimmed by 7 bases and the J gene end by 7 bases; junction bases not matched to a gene: 7. This CDR3 is 14 amino acids long. Germline assignment: CDR1 MDHEN and CDR2 SYDVKM. This CDR3 reads CASNPGQGVNEQFF. As DNA, the CDR3 is TGTGCCAGCAACCCCGGACAGGGGGTTAATGAGCAGTTCTTC.

The V call is TRBV10-2, the J call TRBJ2-5; D is undetermined. The germline V gene encodes CDR1 WSHSY and CDR2 SAAADI. The V end lost 10 bases, the J end lost 2 bases, and 14 bases lay between the germline ends. The CDR3 extends over 13 amino acids. In DNA form, the CDR3 reads TGCGCCACCAAAACACCAAGTCAAGAGACCCAGTACTTC. Encoded protein: CATKTPSQETQYF.

Remarks on this clone: An end of the junction differs from the germline gene, which may be a read error. The chain links TRBV28 to TRBJ1-5; a possible D gene is TRBD1 (6 bases). The germline V gene has CDR1 MDHEN and CDR2 SYDVKM. This CDR3 spans 12 amino acids. The CDR3 nucleotides are TGTGCCTGCAGGGGCAGCAATCAGCCCCAGCATTTT. This encodes CACRGSNQPQHF.

The CDR3 DNA is TGTGCCGGGAGAACCGGGACAGTCATCGGCAAGCAGTACTTC. Its protein product is CAGRTGTVIGKQYF. The chain links TRBV28 to TRBJ2-7, with 7 bases fitting TRBD1. The CDR3 covers 14 residues. Unmatched junction bases numbered 18, after V lost 11 bases and J lost 8 bases. The germline V gene encodes CDR1 MDHEN and CDR2 SYDVKM.

The V call is TRBV29-1, the J call TRBJ2-7; D perhaps matches TRBD2 (5 bases). The CDR3 consists of 13 residues. V lost 4 bases to trimming and J lost 2 bases, with 12 bases between them. Germline V gene sequence: CDR1 SQVTM, CDR2 ANQGSEA. The CDR3 nucleotides read TGCAGCGTTGCCCTAGCTACCGCCTACGAGCAGTACTTC. Translating it yields CSVALATAYEQYF.

The chain is built from TRBV7-2 and TRBJ2-5; 9 bases line up with TRBD1. CDR3 length equals 16 residues. The V gene end was trimmed by 4 bases and the J gene end by 5 bases; junction bases not matched to a gene: 11. Per germline, CDR1 SGHTA and CDR2 FQGNSA. The CDR3 sequence is CASSSFMTGGAETQYF. The CDR3 DNA sequence: TGTGCCAGCAGCTCGTTTATGACAGGGGGGGCTGAGACCCAGTACTTC.

This rearrangement joins TRBV27 to TRBJ2-7; no clear D gene. CDR3 length: 12 residues. Germline V gives CDR1 MNHEY, CDR2 SMNVEV (reference sequence). Deletions cut 4 bases from V and 3 bases from J, with 7 bases between. The CDR3 nucleotides read TGTGCCAGCAGTTCTGCCGGCTACGAGCAGTACTTC. It is translated as CASSSAGYEQYF.

CDR3 bases: TGTGCCTGGAGTAGGGGATCCACTGAAGCTTTCTTT. It translates to CAWSRGSTEAFF. The chain uses TRBV30 and TRBJ1-1; possible D gene TRBD1, 5 bases. The CDR3 has 12 residues. The germline gives CDR1 GTSNPN, CDR2 SVGIG (reference sequence). V lost 2 bases and J lost 4, with 8 bases in between.

This chain connects TRBV4-1 to TRBJ1-5; no firm D call. The CDR3 runs 15 residues. The ends were cut back, 0 bases at V and 7 bases at J, with 13 bases in the middle. Germline assignment: CDR1 MGHRA and CDR2 YSYEKL. The CDR3 spells CASSQDVGRNQPQHF. The CDR3 DNA reads TGCGCCAGCAGCCAAGATGTCGGGAGGAACCAGCCCCAGCATTTT.